This T cell receptor (beta chain) emerged from a study of Graves' ophthalmopathy and Graves' hyperthyroidism. Study-wide findings and caveats: Ophthalmopathy progression was predicted by the model at 70.59% sensitivity and approximately 73% specificity.

V lost 6 bases and J lost 3, with 21 bases in between. Germline loops: CDR1 MNHNY, CDR2 SVGAGI (reference sequence). The CDR3 totals 16 residues. This clonotype was observed a few times. Antigen specificity is unknown. Establishment of the diagnosis relied upon clinical symptoms, serum thyroxine, TRAb, thyroid ultrasound and orbital computed tomography. RNA transcripts yielded amplified TCR beta CDR3 regions. An initial RT-PCR round employing HTBI primers preceded a second-round multiplex PCR. TCRdb reprocessed the multiplex PCR reads with MiXCR, giving one entry per CDR3 protein. Here the sample spans hundreds of thousands of distinct CDR3 sequences, 35% to 45% being singletons.

The V and J genes are TRBV6-6 and TRBJ2-7, with D perhaps TRBD1 (6 bases). This TCR was recovered from an adult man with Graves' ophthalmopathy. The sample taken for sequencing was peripheral blood. The chain's CDR3 is CASSQWDTGPYYEQYF. CDR3 in DNA: TGTGCCAGCAGCCAGTGGGACACGGGCCCCTACTACGAGCAGTACTTC.